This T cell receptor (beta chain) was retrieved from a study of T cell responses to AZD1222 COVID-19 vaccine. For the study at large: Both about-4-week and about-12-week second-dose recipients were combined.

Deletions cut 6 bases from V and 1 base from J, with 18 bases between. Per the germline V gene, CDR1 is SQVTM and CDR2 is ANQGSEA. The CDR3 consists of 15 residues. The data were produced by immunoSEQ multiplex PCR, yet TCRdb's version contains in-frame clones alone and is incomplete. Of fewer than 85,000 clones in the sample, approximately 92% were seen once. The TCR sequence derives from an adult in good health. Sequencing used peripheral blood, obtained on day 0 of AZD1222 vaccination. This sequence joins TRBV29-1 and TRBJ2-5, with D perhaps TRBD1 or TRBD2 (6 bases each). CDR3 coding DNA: TGCAGCGTGGGGGGCAGGGGTAATGCCCAAGAGACCCAGTACTTC. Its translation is CSVGGRGNAQETQYF.